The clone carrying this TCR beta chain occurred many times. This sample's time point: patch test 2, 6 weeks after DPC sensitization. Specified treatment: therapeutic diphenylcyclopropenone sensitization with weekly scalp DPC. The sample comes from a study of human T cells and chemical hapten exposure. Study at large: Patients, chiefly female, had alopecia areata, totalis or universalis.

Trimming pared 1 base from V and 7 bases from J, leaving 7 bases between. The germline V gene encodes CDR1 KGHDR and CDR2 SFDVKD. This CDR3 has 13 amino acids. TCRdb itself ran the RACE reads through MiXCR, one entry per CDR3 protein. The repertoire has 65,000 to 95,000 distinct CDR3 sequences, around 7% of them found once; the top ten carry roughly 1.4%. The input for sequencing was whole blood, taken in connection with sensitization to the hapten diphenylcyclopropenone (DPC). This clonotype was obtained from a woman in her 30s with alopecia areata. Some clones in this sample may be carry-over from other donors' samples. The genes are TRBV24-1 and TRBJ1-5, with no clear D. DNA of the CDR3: TGTGCCACCAGTGATTTCGGCAGACAGCCCCAGCATTTT. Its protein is CATSDFGRQPQHF.